This entry describes one T cell receptor (beta chain). The antigen remains unidentified. The data belong to a study of a mutant IDH1 vaccine in newly diagnosed glioma. In the study overall: In weeks 1, 3, 5, 7, 11, 15, 19 and 23, patients were immunized, eight times in all. The study started vaccination 4-6 weeks after radiotherapy alone, or with temozolomide cycles. Former treatment meant radiotherapy, temozolomide, or both; the majority had gotten both. Study results and caveats: Any relationship between pseudoprogression and changes in top peripheral T cell clonotypes seemed absent.

The time point is: week 23, last vaccination. Doses of 300 ug of mutant IDH1 20-mer peptide were given with topical imiquimod. After removal of 0 bases from V and 4 bases from J, the junction contained 5 bases not matched to a gene. The CDR3 runs 15 residues. Germline CDR1 reads SGHRS; CDR2 reads YFSETQ. Method: immunoSEQ multiplex PCR; TCRdb's copy keeps in-frame clones and lacks some. The sample holds tens of thousands of clones; around 80% are singletons and the top ten take roughly 8.1%. The starting material was PBMCs, obtained from a glioma patient whose treatment included an IDH1 peptide vaccine. The TCR sequence derives from a woman aged 40 to 50 with glioma. Some clones in this sample may be carry-over from other donors' samples. V is TRBV5-1 and J is TRBJ2-3; the match to TRBD2 covers 7 bases. CDR3 nucleotides: TGCGCCAGCAGCTTGGCCAGCGGGGCGTCAGATACGCAGTATTTT. Encoded protein: CASSLASGASDTQYF.